This TCR beta chain derives from a study of blood T cell repertoires in COVID-19. Background on the study: The United States, Italy and Spain were the sources of the acute and convalescent COVID-19 samples.

The V end was cut by 3 bases, the J end by 2 bases, with 15 bases between. Germline V CDR1 and CDR2: SQVTM, ANQGSEA. This CDR3 is 15 amino acids long. Method: immunoSEQ multiplex PCR; TCRdb's copy keeps in-frame clones and lacks some. The sample lists 410,000 or so clones; 89% were seen once. The clonotype was recovered from a woman aged 40 to 50 with COVID-19, enrolled during active disease. The source material was peripheral blood. V gene TRBV29-1 combines with J gene TRBJ2-3, with D perhaps matching TRBD2 (6 bases). The CDR3 reads CSVDSGSGVTDTQYF. The CDR3 DNA follows: TGCAGCGTTGATTCCGGGAGCGGAGTCACAGATACGCAGTATTTT.